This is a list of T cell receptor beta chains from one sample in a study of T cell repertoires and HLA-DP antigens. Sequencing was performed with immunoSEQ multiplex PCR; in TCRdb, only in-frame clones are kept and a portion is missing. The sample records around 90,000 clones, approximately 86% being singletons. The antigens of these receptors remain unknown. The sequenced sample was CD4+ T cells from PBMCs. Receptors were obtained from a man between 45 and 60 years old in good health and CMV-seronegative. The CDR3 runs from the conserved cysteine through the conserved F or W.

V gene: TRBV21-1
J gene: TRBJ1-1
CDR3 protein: CASSKERGGVNTEAFF

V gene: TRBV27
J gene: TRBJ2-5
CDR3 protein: CASSLLVAGGSETQYF

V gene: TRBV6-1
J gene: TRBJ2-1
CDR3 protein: CASSLSSRNNEQFF

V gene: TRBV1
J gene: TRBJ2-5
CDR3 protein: CTSSQGTSGSGETQYF

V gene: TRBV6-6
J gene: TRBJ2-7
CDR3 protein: CASSSVGLAGGEQYF

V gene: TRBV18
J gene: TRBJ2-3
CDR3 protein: CASSPPGVAAGPRDTQYF

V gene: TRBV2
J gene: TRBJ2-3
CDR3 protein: CASSPVGLAPSTDTQYF

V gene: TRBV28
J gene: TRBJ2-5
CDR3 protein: CATLGLAGPTGTQYF

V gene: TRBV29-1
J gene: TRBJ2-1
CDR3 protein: CSVDLDWRDYNEQFF

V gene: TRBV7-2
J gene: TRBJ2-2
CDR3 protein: CASSLGGGGAGELFF

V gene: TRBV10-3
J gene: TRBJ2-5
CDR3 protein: CAISRGPQETQYF

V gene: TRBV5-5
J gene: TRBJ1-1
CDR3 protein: CASSLVMAMNTEAFF

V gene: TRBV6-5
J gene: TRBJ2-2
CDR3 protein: CASSYTQATGELFF

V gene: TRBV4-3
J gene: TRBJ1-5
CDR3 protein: CASSPALDQPQHF

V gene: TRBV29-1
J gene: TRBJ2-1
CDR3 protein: CSAASGGTYNEQFF

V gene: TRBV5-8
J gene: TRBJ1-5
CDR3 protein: CASSSGVYNQPQHF

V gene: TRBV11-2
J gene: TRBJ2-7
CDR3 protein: CASSQARLAGPVSYEQYF

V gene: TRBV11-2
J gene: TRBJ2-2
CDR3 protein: CASSTDGNTGELFF

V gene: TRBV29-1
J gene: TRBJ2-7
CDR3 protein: CSVGLDRGYEQYF

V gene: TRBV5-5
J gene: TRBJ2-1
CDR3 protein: CASSSAGQGAGNEQFF

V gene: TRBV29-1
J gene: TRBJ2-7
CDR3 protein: CSVERGNEQYF

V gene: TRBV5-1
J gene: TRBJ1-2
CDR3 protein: CASSSGGNYGYTF

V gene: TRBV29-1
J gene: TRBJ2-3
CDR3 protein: CSVDLTDTQYF

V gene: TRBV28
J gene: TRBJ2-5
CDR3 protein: CASSSDLQGEETQYF

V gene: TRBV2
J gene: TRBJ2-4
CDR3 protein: CASLREIAKNIQYF

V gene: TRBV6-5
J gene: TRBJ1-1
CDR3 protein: CASSSPPGVNTEAFF

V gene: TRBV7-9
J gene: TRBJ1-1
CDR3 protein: CASSLAPGRGTEAFF

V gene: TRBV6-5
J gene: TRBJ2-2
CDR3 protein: CATRGTTANTGELFF

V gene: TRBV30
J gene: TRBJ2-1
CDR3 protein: CAWSSGRLNEQFF

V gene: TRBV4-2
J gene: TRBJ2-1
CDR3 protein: CASSQVAGPLSYNEQFF

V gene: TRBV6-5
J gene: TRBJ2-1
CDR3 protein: CASSYSGQGYNEQFF

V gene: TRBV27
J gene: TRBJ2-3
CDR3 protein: CASSFLRGPTDTQYF